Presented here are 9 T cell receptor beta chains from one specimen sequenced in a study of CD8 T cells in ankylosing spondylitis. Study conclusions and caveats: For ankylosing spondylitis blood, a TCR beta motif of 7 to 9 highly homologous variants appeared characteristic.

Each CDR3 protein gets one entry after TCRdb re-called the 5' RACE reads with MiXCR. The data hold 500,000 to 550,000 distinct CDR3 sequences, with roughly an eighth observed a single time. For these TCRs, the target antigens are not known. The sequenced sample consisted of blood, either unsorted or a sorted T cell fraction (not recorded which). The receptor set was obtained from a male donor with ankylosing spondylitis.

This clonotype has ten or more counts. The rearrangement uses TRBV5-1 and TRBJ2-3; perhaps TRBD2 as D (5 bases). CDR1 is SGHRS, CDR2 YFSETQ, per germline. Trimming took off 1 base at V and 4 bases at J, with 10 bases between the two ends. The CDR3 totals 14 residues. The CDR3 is CASSLPSSADTQYF. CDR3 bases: TGCGCCAGCAGCTTGCCTAGCTCCGCAGATACGCAGTATTTT.

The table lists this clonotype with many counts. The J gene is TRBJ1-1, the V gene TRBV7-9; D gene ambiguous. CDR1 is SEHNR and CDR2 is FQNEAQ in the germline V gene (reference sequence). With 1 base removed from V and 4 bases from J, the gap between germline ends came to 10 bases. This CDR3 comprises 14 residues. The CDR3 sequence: CASSLGGLGTEAFF. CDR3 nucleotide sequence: TGTGCCAGCAGCTTAGGTGGATTGGGCACTGAAGCTTTCTTT. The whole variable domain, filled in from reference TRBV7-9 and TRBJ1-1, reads DTGVSQNPRHKITKRGQNVTFRCDPISEHNRLYWYRQTLGQGPEFLTYFQNEAQLEKSRLLSDRFSAERPKGSFSTLEIQRTEQGDSAMYLCASSLGGLGTEAFFGQGTRLTVV.

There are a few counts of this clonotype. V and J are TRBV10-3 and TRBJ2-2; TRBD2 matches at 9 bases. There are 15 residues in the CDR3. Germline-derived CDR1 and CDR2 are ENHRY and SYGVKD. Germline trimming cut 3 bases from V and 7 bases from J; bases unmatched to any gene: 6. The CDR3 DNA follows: TGTGCCATCAGTGACCTTAGCGGGAGAGGCGGGGAGCTGTTTTTT. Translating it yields CAISDLSGRGGELFF.

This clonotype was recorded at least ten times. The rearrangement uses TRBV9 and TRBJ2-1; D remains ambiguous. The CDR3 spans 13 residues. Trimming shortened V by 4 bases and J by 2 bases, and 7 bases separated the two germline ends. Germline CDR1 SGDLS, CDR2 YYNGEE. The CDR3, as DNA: TGTGCCAGCAGCCTCAGGCCCTACAATGAGCAGTTCTTC. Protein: CASSLRPYNEQFF.

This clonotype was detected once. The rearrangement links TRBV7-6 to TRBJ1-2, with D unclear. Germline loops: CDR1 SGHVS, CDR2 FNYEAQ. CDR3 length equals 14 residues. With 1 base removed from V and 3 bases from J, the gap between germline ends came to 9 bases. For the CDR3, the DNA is TGTGCCAGCAGCTTAGATCCCAGCCACTATGGCTACACCTTC. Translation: CASSLDPSHYGYTF.

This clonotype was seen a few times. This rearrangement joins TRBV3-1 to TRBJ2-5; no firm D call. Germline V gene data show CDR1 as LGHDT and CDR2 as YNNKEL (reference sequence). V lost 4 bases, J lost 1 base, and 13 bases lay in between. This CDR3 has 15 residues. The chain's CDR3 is CASSLGKGIQETQYF. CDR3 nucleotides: TGTGCCAGCAGCCTCGGTAAGGGCATCCAAGAGACCCAGTACTTC.

The DNA of the CDR3 is TGTGCCAGTAGTATCAGGACAGGGTCGAACTATGGCTACACCTTC. It encodes CASSIRTGSNYGYTF. The chain recombines TRBV19 with TRBJ1-2; 8 bases fit TRBD1. The CDR3 extends over 15 amino acids. Germline V gene lookup returns CDR1 LNHDA and CDR2 SQIVND (reference sequence). Trimming took 3 bases from V and 2 from J; bases not matched to a gene: 5. Full variable domain (missing parts from reference TRBV19 and TRBJ1-2): DGGITQSPKYLFRKEGQNVTLSCEQNLNHDAMYWYRQDPGQGLRLIYYSQIVNDFQKGDIAEGYSVSREKKESFPLTVTSAQKNPTAFYLCASSIRTGSNYGYTFGSGTRLTVV.

The CDR3 reads CSARISGTSTDTQYF. DNA of the CDR3: TGCAGTGCTAGAATTAGCGGGACTAGCACAGATACGCAGTATTTT. This sequence joins TRBV20-1 and TRBJ2-3; 8 nucleotides line up with TRBD2. Germline lookup yields CDR1 DFQATT and CDR2 SNEGSKA (reference sequence). With 2 bases clipped from V and 0 bases from J, the junction kept 4 bases outside the gene matches. CDR3 size: 15 residues.

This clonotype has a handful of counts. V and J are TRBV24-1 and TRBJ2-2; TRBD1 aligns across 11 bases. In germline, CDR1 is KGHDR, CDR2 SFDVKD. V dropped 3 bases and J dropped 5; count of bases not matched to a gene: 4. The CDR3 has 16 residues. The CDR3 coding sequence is TGTGCCACCAGTGATCACCGGGACAGGGGGACCGGGGAGCTGTTTTTT. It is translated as CATSDHRDRGTGELFF.